Shown below are 13 T cell receptor beta chains from a single sample sequenced in a study of cytomegalovirus exposure and HLA in healthy donors. With 60 Vbeta and 13 Jbeta primers, the PCR was carried out. Generated by immunoSEQ multiplex PCR, the TCRdb table keeps only in-frame clones and is missing some. Of 85,000 to 90,000 clones listed, around 76% were seen once; the top ten hold 10%. The sequenced sample consisted of PBMCs. The source is a man younger than 45 in good health and CMV-seropositive.

This clone was observed a single time. The chain has TRBV2 and TRBJ1-6, with 7 bases identical to TRBD1. The J segment lost 3 bases and the V segment lost 7 bases, leaving 6 bases of the junction unmatched. CDR3 length: 15 amino acids. Per the germline V gene, CDR1 is SNHLY and CDR2 is FYNNEI. This CDR3 reads CASNPQGIYNSPLHF. The CDR3 bases are TGTGCCAGCAACCCACAGGGGATCTATAATTCACCCCTCCACTTT.

V and J are TRBV7-9 and TRBJ1-1; D is unresolved. The ends were cut back, 3 bases at V and 2 bases at J, with 10 bases in the middle. CDR1 is SEHNR and CDR2 is FQNEAQ in the germline V gene (reference sequence). This CDR3 comprises 14 residues. CDR3 in DNA: TGTGCCAGCAGCTTCGTGGACTATAACACTGAAGCTTTCTTT. Translated: CASSFVDYNTEAFF.

This chain links TRBV5-5 with TRBJ2-5; 11 bases match TRBD1. The CDR3 has 15 residues. The V and J ends lost 1 base and 3 bases, in that order; junction bases with no gene match: 2. Per germline, CDR1 SGHKS and CDR2 YYEKEE (reference sequence). DNA for the CDR3: TGTGCCAGCAGCTTGCGGACAGGGGGCGAAGAGACCCAGTACTTC. It encodes CASSLRTGGEETQYF. Supplemented by reference TRBV5-5 and TRBJ2-5, the full variable domain reads DAGVTQSPTHLIKTRGQQVTLRCSPISGHKSVSWYQQVLGQGPQFIFQYYEKEERGRGNFPDRFSARQFPNYSSELNVNALLLGDSALYLCASSLRTGGEETQYFGPGTRLLVL.

The chain joins TRBV2 to TRBJ2-7; D gene uncertain. The CDR3 loop spans 14 amino acids. V gave up 4 bases and J gave up 2 bases, with 12 bases separating them. Germline CDR1 and CDR2: SNHLY and FYNNEI. Written as DNA, the CDR3 is TGTGCCAGCAGTGTACCCTCACAAACCTACGAGCAGTACTTC. It yields the protein CASSVPSQTYEQYF.

The V and J genes are TRBV7-2 and TRBJ2-7; D might be TRBD1 (6 bases). V lost 0 bases, J lost 2 bases, and 17 bases lay in between. The CDR3 has 17 residues. Germline CDR1 reads SGHTA; CDR2 reads FQGNSA. The CDR3 spells CASSLAQGGNSPYEQYF. CDR3 DNA sequence: TGTGCCAGCAGCTTAGCACAGGGTGGCAATTCGCCCTACGAGCAGTACTTC.

The CDR3 sequence: CASASSLNYEQYF. The CDR3 DNA sequence: TGTGCCAGCGCCTCGTCCTTGAACTACGAGCAGTACTTC. The chain joins TRBV6-1 to TRBJ2-5, with D unresolved. The DNA end favors TRBJ2-7, so the J call may be wrong. CDR1 is MNHNS, CDR2 SASEGT, per germline. The CDR3 contains 13 residues.

This clone was detected only a few times. The V gene is TRBV6-1, the J gene TRBJ2-3; 8 bases map to TRBD1. Germline V gives CDR1 MNHNS, CDR2 SASEGT. The ends lost 8 bases at V and 3 bases at J; junction bases unmatched: 4. This CDR3 comprises 13 residues. The CDR3: CASPRTGTDTQYF. CDR3 in DNA: TGTGCCAGCCCCCGGACAGGGACAGATACGCAGTATTTT.

This clone was observed a few times. The V call is TRBV6-5, the J call TRBJ2-1; D possibly corresponds to TRBD2 (7 bases). V lost 6 bases, J lost 1 base, and 13 bases lay in between. This CDR3 is built from 15 residues. CDR1 is MNHEY and CDR2 is SVGAGI in the germline V gene. The CDR3 protein is CASRLKGGSYNEQFF. CDR3 sequence (DNA): TGTGCCAGCAGACTAAAGGGGGGGTCCTACAATGAGCAGTTCTTC.

This chain links TRBV5-1 with TRBJ2-1; TRBD2 matches 12 bases. Germline CDR1 SGHRS, CDR2 YFSETQ. V shed 3 bases and J 2 bases; nucleotides not matched to a gene: 3. CDR3 length: 16 residues. This chain's CDR3 is CASSYSSGGAYNEQFF. Here the CDR3 DNA reads TGCGCCAGCAGCTACTCTAGCGGGGGGGCCTACAATGAGCAGTTCTTC.

In its sample, this clone was seen once. Sequence at one end of the junction differs from germline and may be a read error. The V call is TRBV7-7, the J call TRBJ1-1, with D possibly TRBD1 on 5 matching bases. Germline loops: CDR1 SSHAT, CDR2 FNYEAQ (reference sequence). There are 17 residues in the CDR3. The CDR3 DNA reads TGTGCTAGCAGCTTAGATGAGGGCCGGGGGAAGAACACTGAAGCTTTCTTT. The encoded protein is CASSLDEGRGKNTEAFF.

This chain uses TRBV6-5 with TRBJ1-4, with a weak D call TRBD1 (6 bases). Germline V gene data show CDR1 as MNHEY and CDR2 as SVGAGI. The CDR3 runs 15 residues. Trimming cost V 2 bases and J 8 bases, with 15 bases left between them. The DNA of the CDR3 is TGTGCCAGCAGTTACGTGAGGGGGACAAGCGAAAAACTGTTTTTT. Translated, it gives CASSYVRGTSEKLFF.

The rearrangement uses TRBV6-4 and TRBJ2-1; 8 bases are a match to TRBD2. The CDR3 has 16 residues. The germline V gene encodes CDR1 MRHNA and CDR2 SNTAGT. V lost 3 bases to trimming and J lost 4 bases; unmatched junction nucleotides: 8. The CDR3 here is CASSEFAGGPYNEQFF. For the CDR3, the DNA is TGTGCCAGCAGTGAATTCGCGGGGGGTCCATACAATGAGCAGTTCTTC.

CDR3 nucleotide sequence: TGTGCCAGCAGCTTAGTCTTGGGAGACGCACCCCTCCACTTT. The encoded protein is CASSLVLGDAPLHF. This sequence joins TRBV11-1 and TRBJ1-6; D gene ambiguous. Germline V gives CDR1 SGHAT, CDR2 FQDESV (reference sequence). V lost 1 base and J lost 11, with 12 bases in between. This CDR3 is built from 14 residues. Full variable domain (rest looked up from reference TRBV11-1 and TRBJ1-6): EAEVAQSPRYKITEKSQAVAFWCDPISGHATLYWYRQILGQGPELLVQFQDESVVDDSQLPKDRFSAERLKGVDSTLKIQPAELGDSAMYLCASSLVLGDAPLHFGNGTRLTVT.